These 29 T cell receptor beta chains were sequenced from one sample in a study of shared clonotypes between healthy human individuals. Sequencing was performed with immunoSEQ multiplex PCR; in TCRdb, only in-frame clones are kept and a portion is missing. In the table there are fewer than 2.5 million clones, 93% of which are singletons. Sample: naive CD4+ T cells from PBMCs. As to subset: CD45RA+ positively selected. The receptor set was obtained from a man between 18 and 35 years old in good health. Some clones in this sample may be carry-over from other donors' samples.

The J gene is TRBJ2-7, the V gene TRBV2, with 13 bases identical to TRBD2. Germline V CDR1 and CDR2: SNHLY, FYNNEI. The CDR3 loop spans 16 amino acids. V lost 7 bases to trimming and J lost 3 bases; unmatched junction nucleotides: 9. The CDR3 sequence: CASTRGLAGTNYEQYF. The CDR3 nucleotides read TGTGCCAGCACTAGGGGACTAGCGGGGACGAACTACGAGCAGTACTTC.

On this clone itself: The sample contains more than one DNA sequence encoding this CDR3. This sequence joins TRBV6-5 and TRBJ2-7; D is perhaps TRBD1 (5 bases). Trimming pared 6 bases from V and 4 bases from J, leaving 10 bases between. The germline V gene encodes CDR1 MNHEY and CDR2 SVGAGI. There are 12 residues in the CDR3. CDR3 sequence reads: CASSRSGYEQYF. DNA of the CDR3: TGTGCCAGCAGCCGGTCAGGGTACGAGCAGTACTTC.

This clone is a singleton in its sample. The V and J genes are TRBV5-6 and TRBJ2-3; TRBD1 aligns across 7 bases. This CDR3 has 15 amino acids. The germline V gene encodes CDR1 SGHDT and CDR2 YYEEEE. J was trimmed by 3 bases and V by 4 bases; bases with no gene match: 8. The CDR3 protein is CASSRGQFATDTQYF. As DNA, the CDR3 is TGTGCCAGCAGCCGGGGACAGTTTGCGACAGATACGCAGTATTTT.

The rearrangement joins TRBV7-2 to TRBJ2-7, with D possibly called TRBD1 or TRBD2 (5 bases each). The CDR3 is made up of 14 amino acids. In germline, CDR1 is SGHTA, CDR2 FQGNSA. V lost 5 bases and J lost 3, with 14 bases in between. The CDR3: CASSGGGVGYEQYF. For the CDR3, the DNA is TGTGCCAGCAGCGGGGGTGGCGTGGGCTACGAGCAGTACTTC.

The CDR3 loop reads CASSPSLSGSYNEQFF. The CDR3 coding sequence is TGTGCCAGCTCACCATCCCTCTCGGGTTCCTACAATGAGCAGTTCTTC. This rearrangement joins TRBV18 to TRBJ2-1; D not certain. Germline values: CDR1 KGHSH, CDR2 LQKENI. This CDR3 is 16 amino acids long. Trimming shortened V by 2 bases and J by 1 base, and 12 bases separated the two germline ends.

This rearrangement joins TRBV28 to TRBJ2-5, with D possibly TRBD2 on 5 matching bases. The V end lost 3 bases, the J end lost 0 bases, and 11 bases lay between the germline ends. Germline-derived CDR1 and CDR2 are MDHEN and SYDVKM. The CDR3 loop spans 15 amino acids. The CDR3 sequence is CASSLAAGHQETQYF. As DNA, the CDR3 is TGTGCCAGCAGTTTGGCGGCGGGCCACCAAGAGACCCAGTACTTC.

This clone was detected a few times. The chain uses TRBV6-5 and TRBJ1-1; 9 bases are a match to TRBD1. The CDR3 has 15 amino acids. CDR1 is MNHEY and CDR2 is SVGAGI in the germline V gene. V shed 5 bases, J shed 1 base, and the junction held 5 bases outside the gene matches. CDR3: CASSMSGQGNTEAFF. DNA of the CDR3: TGTGCCAGCAGTATGTCGGGACAGGGGAACACTGAAGCTTTCTTT.

This sequence joins TRBV28 and TRBJ2-1; 9 bases align to TRBD1. Trimming cost V 8 bases and J 12 bases; bases outside gene matches: 11. The CDR3 runs to 13 residues. The germline V gene has CDR1 MDHEN and CDR2 SYDVKM. CDR3 region: CASGTGPTMTQFF. CDR3 sequence (DNA): TGTGCCAGCGGGACAGGGCCAACAATGACGCAGTTCTTC.

This rearrangement joins TRBV5-1 to TRBJ1-1; tentative D call: TRBD1 (5 bases). Germline V lookup: CDR1 SGHRS, CDR2 YFSETQ. The CDR3 sequence is 16 residues long. V was cut by 0 bases and J by 0 bases, with 12 bases left in between. The CDR3 bases are TGCGCCAGCAGCTTGGTGGGGACCTCCCTGAACACTGAAGCTTTCTTT. It specifies CASSLVGTSLNTEAFF.

The chain links TRBV20-1 to TRBJ2-1; no reliable D call. V was cut by 2 bases and J by 12 bases, with 11 bases left in between. Germline values: CDR1 DFQATT, CDR2 SNEGSKA (reference sequence). The CDR3 is 11 residues long. This chain's CDR3 is CSARYRSPQFF. The CDR3 nucleotides read TGCAGTGCTAGATATCGATCCCCGCAGTTCTTC.

This rearrangement joins TRBV5-5 to TRBJ1-4, with D unresolved. CDR3 size: 12 residues. Germline assignment: CDR1 SGHKS and CDR2 YYEKEE (reference sequence). V gave up 0 bases and J gave up 10 bases, with 7 bases separating them. Written as DNA, the CDR3 is TGTGCCAGCAGCTTGGAGGCAGGAAAACTGTTTTTT. As protein: CASSLEAGKLFF.

The V and J genes are TRBV19 and TRBJ2-5, with 12 bases identical to TRBD1. The CDR3 runs to 15 residues. Unmatched junction bases numbered 2, after V lost 3 bases and J lost 3 bases. Germline V gene data show CDR1 as LNHDA and CDR2 as SQIVND (reference sequence). The DNA of the CDR3 is TGTGCCAGTAGTATCGGGACAGGGGGCGAAGAGACCCAGTACTTC. It is translated as CASSIGTGGEETQYF.

The chain employs TRBV11-2 and TRBJ2-2, with a possible D match to TRBD2 (6 bases). Trimming pared 6 bases from V and 4 bases from J, leaving 12 bases between. Germline V gene lookup returns CDR1 SGHAT and CDR2 FQNNGV. This CDR3 region has 14 residues. The CDR3 DNA sequence: TGTGCCAGCAGACTACTGGGGGGCACCGGGGAGCTGTTTTTT. It specifies CASRLLGGTGELFF.

The rearrangement links TRBV28 to TRBJ2-7; TRBD2 agrees at 9 bases. The CDR3 contains 14 residues. Looked up from germline, CDR1 is MDHEN and CDR2 is SYDVKM. Trimming removed 5 bases from V and 2 bases from J; junction bases left unmatched: 4. CDR3 in amino acids: CASSMAGGTYEQYF. The CDR3 nucleotides read TGTGCCAGCAGTATGGCGGGAGGGACCTACGAGCAGTACTTC.

Worth noting for this clone: This specimen includes other DNA sequences encoding the same CDR3. This sequence joins TRBV14 and TRBJ2-7; 9 bases map to TRBD1. The germline CDR1 and CDR2 sequences are SGHDN and FVKESK. Germline trimming cut 1 base from V and 6 bases from J; bases unmatched to any gene: 1. This CDR3 has 13 residues. CDR3 in amino acids: CASSQAGQGEQYF. CDR3 DNA sequence: TGTGCCAGCAGCCAAGCGGGACAGGGCGAGCAGTACTTC.

This clone was seen only once. This chain links TRBV28 with TRBJ2-5; 8 bases align to TRBD1. V trimming: 6 bases; J trimming: 5 bases; junction bases outside the gene matches: 2. Germline values: CDR1 MDHEN, CDR2 SYDVKM. This CDR3 has 12 amino acids. CDR3 sequence (DNA): TGTGCCAGCAGGACAGGGGAGGAGACCCAGTACTTC. Protein: CASRTGEETQYF.

The chain uses TRBV5-1 and TRBJ2-1; TRBD2 matches at 8 bases. The V gene's germline CDR1 is SGHRS and CDR2 YFSETQ. The CDR3 spans 14 residues. J lost 7 bases, V lost 5 bases, and 8 bases had no gene match. CDR3 DNA sequence: TGCGCCAGCAGGGGAGCGGGAGAGAAAAATGAGCAGTTCTTC. It codes for CASRGAGEKNEQFF.

Worth noting for this clone: The same CDR3 can be traced to other DNA sequences in this sample. V usage is TRBV19 and J usage is TRBJ2-5, with 8 bases matching TRBD1. The CDR3 contains 13 residues. In germline, CDR1 is LNHDA, CDR2 SQIVND (reference sequence). Trimming removed 5 bases from V and 5 bases from J; junction bases left unmatched: 4. The CDR3, as DNA: TGTGCCAGTAGTCAAAACAGGGGGGAGACCCAGTACTTC. Amino acids: CASSQNRGETQYF.

The rearrangement joins TRBV18 to TRBJ1-2, with D hard to call. From germline, CDR1 is KGHSH and CDR2 LQKENI. This CDR3 is 12 amino acids long. V shed 3 bases and J shed 7 bases, with 9 bases lying between them. The CDR3 here is CASSPKGFGYTF. CDR3 DNA: TGTGCCAGCTCACCGAAAGGGTTTGGCTACACCTTC. The full variable domain, rest sourced from reference TRBV18 and TRBJ1-2, is NAGVMQNPRHLVRRRGQEARLRCSPMKGHSHVYWYRQLPEEGLKFMVYLQKENIIDESGMPKERFSAEFPKEGPSILRIQQVVRGDSAAYFCASSPKGFGYTFGSGTRLTVV.

The chain recombines TRBV5-1 with TRBJ2-1, with 10 positions matching TRBD2. Germline CDR1 and CDR2: SGHRS and YFSETQ. CDR3 length equals 16 residues. V was pared by 0 bases and J by 7 bases, with 7 bases of the junction left unmatched. The CDR3 region has the DNA TGCGCCAGCAGCTTGGGGTTAGCGGGAGGTATGAATGAGCAGTTCTTC. It encodes CASSLGLAGGMNEQFF. The entire variable domain, with the rest obtained from reference TRBV5-1 and TRBJ2-1, is as follows: KAGVTQTPRYLIKTRGQQVTLSCSPISGHRSVSWYQQTPGQGLQFLFEYFSETQRNKGNFPGRFSGRQFSNSRSEMNVSTLELGDSALYLCASSLGLAGGMNEQFFGPGTRLTVL.

J is TRBJ1-1 and V is TRBV25-1, with a possible D match to TRBD1 (5 bases). The V end was cut by 7 bases, the J end by 3 bases, with 15 bases between. The CDR3 is made up of 14 amino acids. The germline V gene has CDR1 MGHDK and CDR2 SYGVNS. Here the CDR3 DNA reads TGTGCCAGCAACGCCGGGGCCGGGTACACTGAAGCTTTCTTT. It is translated as CASNAGAGYTEAFF.

The J gene is TRBJ2-1, the V gene TRBV7-9; D is uncertain. Germline-derived CDR1 and CDR2 are SEHNR and FQNEAQ (reference sequence). This CDR3 has 16 residues. Trimming removed 1 base from V and 1 base from J, with 11 bases in between. CDR3 coding DNA: TGTGCCAGCAGCTTAGTCCGGGCGCTATCCTACAATGAGCAGTTCTTC. As protein: CASSLVRALSYNEQFF. Variable domain in full (rest from reference TRBV7-9 and TRBJ2-1): DTGVSQNPRHKITKRGQNVTFRCDPISEHNRLYWYRQTLGQGPEFLTYFQNEAQLEKSRLLSDRFSAERPKGSFSTLEIQRTEQGDSAMYLCASSLVRALSYNEQFFGPGTRLTVL.

This chain links TRBV5-4 with TRBJ2-3; D may match TRBD1 or TRBD2 (5 bases each). The ends were cut back, 4 bases at V and 1 base at J, with 10 bases in the middle. Germline values: CDR1 SGHNT, CDR2 YYREEE (reference sequence). This CDR3 region has 14 residues. This chain's CDR3 is CASSRDGGTDTQYF. DNA of the CDR3: TGTGCCAGCAGCCGGGACGGAGGCACAGATACGCAGTATTTT.

The J gene is TRBJ2-1, the V gene TRBV28; 8 bases fit TRBD2. The V gene end was trimmed by 4 bases and the J gene end by 10 bases; junction bases not matched to a gene: 18. Looked up from germline, CDR1 is MDHEN and CDR2 is SYDVKM. This CDR3 has 17 amino acids. This CDR3 is CASSSPHTSGYLREQFF. Written as DNA, the CDR3 is TGTGCCAGCAGTTCGCCCCATACTAGCGGCTACTTAAGGGAGCAGTTCTTC.

V gene TRBV18 combines with J gene TRBJ1-1, with D hard to call. V dropped 6 bases and J dropped 6 bases, with 14 bases sitting between them. Germline V lookup: CDR1 KGHSH, CDR2 LQKENI. The CDR3 covers 13 residues. This CDR3 reads CASSSPEEAEAFF. The CDR3 bases are TGTGCCAGCTCCTCCCCCGAGGAGGCTGAAGCTTTCTTT.

This clone was seen just once. The chain couples TRBV7-9 to TRBJ1-2; no clear D. CDR1 is SEHNR and CDR2 is FQNEAQ in the germline V gene (reference sequence). V dropped 2 bases and J dropped 3 bases, with 13 bases sitting between them. The CDR3 contains 15 residues. Here the CDR3 reads CASSLNNEAHYGYTF. The CDR3 DNA reads as TGTGCCAGCAGCTTAAATAACGAGGCCCACTATGGCTACACCTTC.

The chain links TRBV6-1 to TRBJ2-1; 8 positions match TRBD1. J was trimmed by 4 bases and V by 4 bases; bases with no gene match: 6. CDR1 is MNHNS and CDR2 is SASEGT in the germline V gene. The CDR3 has 15 residues. CDR3 amino acids: CASSVQGASYNEQFF. CDR3 coding DNA: TGTGCCAGCAGTGTTCAGGGGGCTTCTTACAATGAGCAGTTCTTC.

Points on this clone: Other DNA sequences in the sample encode the same CDR3. V is TRBV6-5 and J is TRBJ2-1, with unresolved D. V lost 4 bases, J lost 4 bases, and 2 bases lay in between. Germline V gene sequence: CDR1 MNHEY, CDR2 SVGAGI. The CDR3 runs 11 residues. CDR3 coding DNA: TGTGCCAGCAGTTTTTACAATGAGCAGTTCTTC. Its protein product is CASSFYNEQFF.

This chain uses TRBV2 with TRBJ2-5, with 11 bases that match TRBD1. With V trimmed by 4 bases and J by 6 bases, 4 bases remained unmatched. CDR1 SNHLY and CDR2 FYNNEI come from the germline V gene. The CDR3 runs to 14 residues. In DNA, the CDR3 is TGTGCCAGCAGTGCCGGACAGGGGGCGAAGACCCAGTACTTC. Translated: CASSAGQGAKTQYF.